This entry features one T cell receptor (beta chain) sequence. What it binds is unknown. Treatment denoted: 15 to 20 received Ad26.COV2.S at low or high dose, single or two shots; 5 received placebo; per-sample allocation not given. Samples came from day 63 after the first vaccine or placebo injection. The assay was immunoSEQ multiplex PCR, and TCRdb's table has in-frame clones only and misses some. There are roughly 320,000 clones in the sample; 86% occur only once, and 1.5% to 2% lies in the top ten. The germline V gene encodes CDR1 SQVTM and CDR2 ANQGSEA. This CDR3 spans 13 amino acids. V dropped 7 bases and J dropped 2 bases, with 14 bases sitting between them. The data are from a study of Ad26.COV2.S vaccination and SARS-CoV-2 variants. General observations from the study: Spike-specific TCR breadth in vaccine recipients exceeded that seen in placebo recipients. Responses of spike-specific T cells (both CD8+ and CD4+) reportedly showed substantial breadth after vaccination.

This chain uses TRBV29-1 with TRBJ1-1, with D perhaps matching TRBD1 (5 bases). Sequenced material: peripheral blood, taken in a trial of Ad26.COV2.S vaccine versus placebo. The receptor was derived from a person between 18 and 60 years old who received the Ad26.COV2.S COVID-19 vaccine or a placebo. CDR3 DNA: TGCAGCGCGGGCCGACAGTATAACACTGAAGCTTTCTTT. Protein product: CSAGRQYNTEAFF. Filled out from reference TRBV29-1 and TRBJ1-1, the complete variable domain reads SAVISQKPSRDICQRGTSLTIQCQVDSQVTMMFWYRQQPGQSLTLIATANQGSEATYESGFVIDKFPISRPNLTFSTLTVSNMSPEDSSIYLCSAGRQYNTEAFFGQGTRLTVV.